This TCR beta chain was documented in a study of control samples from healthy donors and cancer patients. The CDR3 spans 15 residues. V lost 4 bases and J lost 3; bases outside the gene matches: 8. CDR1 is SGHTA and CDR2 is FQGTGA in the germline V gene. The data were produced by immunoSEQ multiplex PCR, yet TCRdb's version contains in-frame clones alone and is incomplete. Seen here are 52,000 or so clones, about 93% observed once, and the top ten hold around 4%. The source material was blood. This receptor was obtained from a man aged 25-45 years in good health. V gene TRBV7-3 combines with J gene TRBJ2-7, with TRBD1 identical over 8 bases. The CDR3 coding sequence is TGTGCCAGCAGCTACGGACAGGGAGTCGGCTACGAGCAGTACTTC. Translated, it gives CASSYGQGVGYEQYF.